The source of this TCR beta chain is a study of T cells after posttransplantation cyclophosphamide. Controls had myeloablative marrow grafts with methotrexate and calcineurin inhibitor, sampled at 1 year. The table came from immunoSEQ multiplex PCR; TCRdb's copy has only in-frame clones and leaves some out. Among roughly 24,000 clones listed, 89% were seen once. Germline V gene sequence: CDR1 MNHNS, CDR2 SASEGT. V lost 1 base and J lost 8, with 14 bases in between. The CDR3 extends over 14 amino acids. The clonotype originates from a female patient aged 50 to 65 who received an allogeneic stem cell transplant from an unrelated donor, was CMV-positive, and had chronic GVHD only. Some T cells may have originated in the graft donor. The V call is TRBV6-1, the J call TRBJ1-2, with a possible D match to TRBD1 (5 bases). This specimen was PBMCs, taken after an allogeneic stem cell transplant with a calcineurin inhibitor and methotrexate. In DNA form, the CDR3 reads TGTGCCAGCAGTGAAGGGCGCGGCCGGGGGGGCTACACCTTC. Its translation: CASSEGRGRGGYTF.